The 26 T cell receptor beta chains presented below share a single source sample, sequenced in a study of cytomegalovirus exposure and HLA in healthy donors (dated by TCRdb to 2016 to 2017). Preparation of the library involved the immunoSEQ multiplex PCR assay. The multiplex PCR relied on a mix of 60 forward primers for TCR Vbeta segments and 13 reverse primers for TCR Jbeta segments. TCRdb obtained this table from immuneACCESS and retained in-frame rearrangements with V and J assigned. These tables miss some clones; where compared with another copy, unresolved V genes account for less than half of the shortfall, and the remainder is unexplained. The record for this sample contains tens of thousands of clones. The biggest ten clones account for approximately 15% of the sample. Material for sequencing was PBMCs. These receptors originate from a man aged 50 or older in good health and CMV-seropositive.

This sequence joins TRBV7-9 and TRBJ1-5; no clear D gene. Germline V CDR1 and CDR2: SEHNR, FQNEAQ (reference sequence). With 3 bases removed from V and 8 bases from J, the gap between germline ends came to 14 bases. The CDR3 extends over 14 amino acids. The CDR3 nucleotides read TGTGCCAGCAGCTTCTGGCCCGTCGGGGAGCCCCAGCATTTT. Its protein is CASSFWPVGEPQHF. The full variable domain, its missing parts supplied by reference TRBV7-9 and TRBJ1-5, is DTGVSQNPRHKITKRGQNVTFRCDPISEHNRLYWYRQTLGQGPEFLTYFQNEAQLEKSRLLSDRFSAERPKGSFSTLEIQRTEQGDSAMYLCASSFWPVGEPQHFGDGTRLSIL.

The chain is built from TRBV5-8 and TRBJ1-5; D perhaps matches TRBD1 (6 bases). Between the trimmed V and J ends, which lost 4 bases and 4 bases, there was a span of 12 bases. Germline values: CDR1 SGHTS, CDR2 YDEGEE. This CDR3 comprises 14 residues. The CDR3 DNA reads as TGTGCCAGCAGCCTCCGGGGGGCGAATCAGCCCCAGCATTTT. Its translation: CASSLRGANQPQHF.

The chain uses TRBV27 and TRBJ2-1; no clear D. The germline V and J ends were trimmed by 6 bases and 7 bases, with 7 bases remaining between them. The CDR3 covers 11 residues. Germline loops: CDR1 MNHEY, CDR2 SMNVEV (reference sequence). CDR3 DNA sequence: TGTGCCAGCAGCCACGGGAATGAGCAGTTCTTC. Residues: CASSHGNEQFF.

The chain combines TRBV29-1 with TRBJ1-2; D not certain. V was pared by 4 bases and J by 0 bases, with 3 bases between. The CDR3 sequence is 11 residues long. Germline assignment: CDR1 SQVTM and CDR2 ANQGSEA. Written as DNA, the CDR3 is TGCAGCGTTGTCTCTAACTATGGCTACACCTTC. Residues: CSVVSNYGYTF.

The V and J genes are TRBV10-1 and TRBJ1-1; TRBD1 matches at 8 bases. Germline V gene data show CDR1 as WNHNN and CDR2 as SYGVQD (reference sequence). The CDR3 extends over 14 amino acids. With V trimmed by 2 bases and J by 7 bases, 6 bases remained unmatched. The DNA for the CDR3 is TGCGCCAGCAGTGAGGGACAGGGAGGGGGTGAAGCTTTCTTT. Amino acid sequence: CASSEGQGGGEAFF.

The V and J genes are TRBV13 and TRBJ2-5; 7 nucleotides agree with TRBD1. Germline lookup yields CDR1 PRHDT and CDR2 FYEKMQ (reference sequence). This CDR3 is 11 amino acids long. V was clipped by 6 bases and J by 7 bases; unmatched bases: 2. CDR3 in DNA: TGTGCCAGCAGTCAGGGGGTGACCCAGTACTTC. The encoded protein is CASSQGVTQYF.

The chain combines TRBV25-1 with TRBJ2-7; 7 nucleotides align to TRBD1. Trimming cost V 6 bases and J 8 bases; bases outside gene matches: 10. Germline CDR1 MGHDK, CDR2 SYGVNS. The CDR3 sequence is 13 residues long. In nucleotides, the CDR3 is TGTGCCAGCAGCCTCGGGACAGCTACCAAGCAGTACGTC. Its protein product is CASSLGTATKQYV.

The V call is TRBV30, the J call TRBJ2-2; TRBD2 might be the D (6 bases). The CDR3 has 13 residues. The germline V and J ends were trimmed by 3 bases and 8 bases, with 13 bases remaining between them. Per the germline V gene, CDR1 is GTSNPN and CDR2 is SVGIG (reference sequence). This CDR3 is CAWRGGSIGELFF. The CDR3 DNA reads as TGTGCCTGGAGAGGAGGGAGTATAGGGGAGCTGTTTTTT.

V gene TRBV5-5 combines with J gene TRBJ1-4; perhaps TRBD1 as D (6 bases). This CDR3 comprises 14 residues. Germline loops: CDR1 SGHKS, CDR2 YYEKEE (reference sequence). The CDR3 sequence is CASRTVWDGEKLFF. The CDR3 nucleotides are TGTGCGTCGCGGACAGTTTGGGATGGTGAAAAACTGTTTTTT.

The CDR3 sequence is CASSLDRMNEQFF. The CDR3 bases are TGTGCCAGCAGCCTTGACAGGATGAATGAGCAGTTCTTC. The chain is built from TRBV7-6 and TRBJ2-1; a weak D match, TRBD1 (6 bases). CDR1 SGHVS and CDR2 FNYEAQ come from the germline V gene. The CDR3 runs 13 residues. Deletions cut 5 bases from V and 7 bases from J, with 12 bases between.

Here the CDR3 reads CASSLVGFYSRNTEAFF. CDR3 in DNA: TGTGCCAGCAGCTTAGTTGGTTTCTATAGCCGGAACACTGAAGCTTTCTTT. The V call is TRBV13, the J call TRBJ1-1; unclear D gene. This CDR3 is built from 17 residues. CDR1 is PRHDT, CDR2 FYEKMQ, per germline (reference sequence). Trimming cost V 1 base and J 1 base, with 16 bases left between them.

The CDR3 coding sequence is TGTGCCAGCAAGAGGTTTGGGACAGGGTCCTACGAGCAGTACTTC. This gives the protein CASKRFGTGSYEQYF. The chain recombines TRBV28 with TRBJ2-7, with TRBD1 identical over 9 bases. After removal of 7 bases from V and 1 base from J, the junction contained 8 bases not matched to a gene. The CDR3 consists of 15 residues. In germline, CDR1 is MDHEN, CDR2 SYDVKM.

The CDR3 coding sequence is TGTGCCAGCTCAGATCTGGCCACCGGGGAGCTGTTTTTT. Translation: CASSDLATGELFF. The chain is built from TRBV18 and TRBJ2-2; D ambiguous. Per the germline V gene, CDR1 is KGHSH and CDR2 is LQKENI. The ends were cut back, 5 bases at V and 4 bases at J, with 8 bases in the middle. The CDR3 runs to 13 residues.

This clone is labeled medium-sized based on frequency. The chain combines TRBV10-3 with TRBJ1-3; the D gene is possibly TRBD1 (6 bases). The CDR3 consists of 17 residues. Germline V lookup: CDR1 ENHRY, CDR2 SYGVKD. V gave up 3 bases and J gave up 0 bases, with 15 bases separating them. This CDR3 is CAISDQTGPYSGNTIYF. The CDR3 bases are TGTGCCATCAGTGACCAGACAGGTCCTTACTCTGGAAACACCATATATTTT.

This sequence joins TRBV14 and TRBJ2-1, with 8 bases lining up with TRBD1. V was clipped by 0 bases and J by 7 bases; unmatched bases: 5. CDR1 SGHDN and CDR2 FVKESK come from the germline V gene. The CDR3 totals 15 residues. CDR3 nucleotides: TGTGCCAGCAGCCAAGAGCAGGGGGCGTTGAATGAGCAGTTCTTC. Its translation is CASSQEQGALNEQFF.

The genes are TRBV27 and TRBJ2-7, with TRBD2 matching 10 bases. Germline CDR1 and CDR2: MNHEY and SMNVEV (reference sequence). V was pared by 6 bases and J by 1 base, with 9 bases of the junction left unmatched. The CDR3 is 16 amino acids. The CDR3 loop reads CASRGTSATVSYEQYF. CDR3 DNA: TGTGCCAGCAGGGGGACTAGCGCCACTGTTTCCTACGAGCAGTACTTC.

The chain joins TRBV29-1 to TRBJ2-1; weak D call: TRBD2 (5 bases). The CDR3 totals 13 residues. Germline V gene lookup returns CDR1 SQVTM and CDR2 ANQGSEA. V was clipped by 5 bases and J by 0 bases, with 8 bases between them. CDR3 residues: CSVKRTSYNEQFF. The CDR3 nucleotides are TGCAGCGTTAAGCGGACCTCCTACAATGAGCAGTTCTTC.

The chain has TRBV5-1 and TRBJ2-1, with TRBD2 matching 11 bases. The CDR3 is made up of 15 amino acids. V trimming: 4 bases; J trimming: 4 bases; junction bases outside the gene matches: 4. The V gene's germline CDR1 is SGHRS and CDR2 YFSETQ. The CDR3 loop reads CASSIWTSGYNEQFF. Here the CDR3 DNA reads TGCGCCAGCAGCATCTGGACTAGCGGGTACAATGAGCAGTTCTTC.

The rearrangement uses TRBV27 and TRBJ2-3; perhaps TRBD2 as D (6 bases). The CDR3 has 13 residues. Looked up from germline, CDR1 is MNHEY and CDR2 is SMNVEV (reference sequence). V dropped 6 bases and J dropped 5 bases, with 12 bases sitting between them. The CDR3 coding sequence is TGTGCCAGCAGAGGGACTTTTTTAGATACGCAGTATTTT. This encodes CASRGTFLDTQYF.

In regard to this clone: Its ends do not fully match the called genes, so a read error is possible. The rearrangement joins TRBV7-7 to TRBJ2-5, with D maybe TRBD2 (9 bases). CDR3 length: 17 amino acids. Germline loops: CDR1 SSHAT, CDR2 FNYEAQ (reference sequence). The CDR3 region is CASSPGGGRAGGETQYF. CDR3 in DNA: TGTGCTAGCAGTCCAGGGGGCGGGAGGGCCGGAGGAGAGACCCAGTACTTC. The full variable domain, completed using reference TRBV7-7 and TRBJ2-5, is GAGVSQSPRYKVTKRGQDVTLRCDPISSHATLYWYQQALGQGPEFLTYFNYEAQPDKSGLPSDRFSAERPEGSISTLTIQRTEQRDSAMYRCASSPGGGRAGGETQYFGPGTRLLVL.

The V and J genes are TRBV19 and TRBJ1-2, with 8 bases lining up with TRBD1. Trimming cost V 7 bases and J 0 bases; bases outside gene matches: 4. From germline, CDR1 is LNHDA and CDR2 SQIVND (reference sequence). The CDR3 has 14 amino acids. The CDR3 sequence: CASKGRGPNYGYTF. Written as DNA, the CDR3 is TGTGCCAGTAAAGGCAGGGGGCCTAACTATGGCTACACCTTC.

The chain carries TRBV4-3 and TRBJ2-7; a possible D gene is TRBD1 (6 bases). Germline lookup yields CDR1 LGHNA and CDR2 YSLEER. The CDR3 covers 16 residues. Trimming took 1 base from V and 2 from J, leaving 15 bases between them. Written as DNA, the CDR3 is TGCGCCAGCAGCCAAGCCACGGGACAAGCCGCCTACGAGCAGTACTTC. Amino acids: CASSQATGQAAYEQYF.

The genes are TRBV30 and TRBJ1-2; D gene uncertain. The germline V gene has CDR1 GTSNPN and CDR2 SVGIG (reference sequence). The CDR3 runs to 12 residues. V lost 4 bases to trimming and J lost 5 bases, with 11 bases between them. The CDR3 nucleotides are TGTGCCTGGACCAGAAAACCGTATGGCTACACCTTC. Protein sequence: CAWTRKPYGYTF.

V usage is TRBV11-3 and J usage is TRBJ1-2, with D uncertain. Per germline, CDR1 SGHNT and CDR2 YENEEA. This CDR3 comprises 16 residues. V was trimmed by 4 bases and J by 2 bases, leaving 17 bases between them. The CDR3 loop reads CASSSRGWYGNYGYTF. CDR3 bases: TGTGCCAGCAGCTCGCGCGGATGGTACGGGAACTATGGCTACACCTTC. Filled out from reference TRBV11-3 and TRBJ1-2, the complete variable domain reads EAGVVQSPRYKIIEKKQPVAFWCNPISGHNTLYWYLQNLGQGPELLIRYENEEAVDDSQLPKDRFSAERLKGVDSTLKIQPAELGDSAVYLCASSSRGWYGNYGYTFGSGTRLTVV.

The rearrangement uses TRBV28 and TRBJ1-2; D is unclear. Germline loops: CDR1 MDHEN, CDR2 SYDVKM. The CDR3 has 14 residues. The ends were cut back, 8 bases at V and 3 bases at J, with 16 bases in the middle. The CDR3 loop reads CASRGPARHYGYTF. The DNA for the CDR3 is TGTGCCAGCCGCGGGCCGGCCAGACACTATGGCTACACCTTC.

The chain has TRBV7-8 and TRBJ2-1; 8 bases match TRBD2. The germline gives CDR1 SGHVS, CDR2 FQNEAQ. Trimming removed 7 bases from V and 6 bases from J; junction bases left unmatched: 11. This CDR3 region has 15 residues. The CDR3 nucleotides are TGTGCCAGCAAGGTCGGGGGGGCGCTTCGCAATGAGCAGTTCTTC. This encodes CASKVGGALRNEQFF.